The 8 T cell receptor beta chains below were found in one sample sequenced in a study of shared clonotypes between healthy human individuals. Produced via immunoSEQ multiplex PCR; TCRdb's table is partial and in-frame only. The sample comprises a few million clones, about 92% of which are singletons, and over 0.12% rests with the top ten. Sequencing was carried out using naive CD4+ T cells sorted from blood. The subset: CD45RA+ positively selected. The receptors were gathered from a man aged 18-30 years in good health.

For this clone: This same CDR3 is encoded by further DNA sequences in the sample. The rearrangement joins TRBV7-2 to TRBJ2-7, with 8 bases that match TRBD1. J lost 3 bases, V lost 5 bases, and 9 bases had no gene match. Germline CDR1 is SGHTA and CDR2 is FQGNSA. This CDR3 comprises 15 residues. The CDR3 here is CASSPDRDRLYEQYF. The CDR3 region has the DNA TGTGCCAGCAGCCCAGACCGGGACAGGCTCTACGAGCAGTACTTC.

In its sample, this clone was seen a few times. Other DNA sequences in the sample encode the same CDR3. The chain combines TRBV30 with TRBJ1-1; D ambiguous. Deletions cut 2 bases from V and 3 bases from J, with 10 bases between. The CDR3 length is 13 residues. Germline values: CDR1 GTSNPN, CDR2 SVGIG (reference sequence). The CDR3 sequence is CAWSPRLDTEAFF. The CDR3, as DNA: TGTGCCTGGAGTCCGAGACTTGACACTGAAGCTTTCTTT.

CDR3 region: CASSYGTGGIYEQYF. The CDR3 coding sequence is TGTGCCAGCAGCTACGGGACAGGGGGTATTTACGAGCAGTACTTC. This sequence joins TRBV4-2 and TRBJ2-7; 11 nucleotides agree with TRBD1. The CDR3 extends over 15 amino acids. V lost 5 bases and J lost 4; bases outside the gene matches: 7. Per germline, CDR1 LGHNA and CDR2 YNFKEQ.

This sequence joins TRBV19 and TRBJ2-2; TRBD2 aligns across 8 bases. Germline loops: CDR1 LNHDA, CDR2 SQIVND (reference sequence). The CDR3 is 14 amino acids. V trimming: 9 bases; J trimming: 0 bases; junction bases outside the gene matches: 3. The CDR3 reads CASSGGSNTGELFF. The CDR3 DNA reads as TGTGCCAGCAGCGGGGGCTCGAACACCGGGGAGCTGTTTTTT.

This chain connects TRBV6-1 to TRBJ2-1, with D maybe TRBD1 (5 bases). Trimming cost V 3 bases and J 6 bases, with 21 bases left between them. CDR1 and CDR2 from the germline V gene are MNHNS and SASEGT. This CDR3 comprises 17 residues. CDR3 sequence: CASSDLLLAGLVNEQFF. In nucleotides, the CDR3 is TGTGCCAGCAGTGACCTTCTACTTGCAGGGTTAGTCAATGAGCAGTTCTTC.

The rearrangement uses TRBV29-1 and TRBJ2-5, with D perhaps TRBD1 (7 bases). This CDR3 has 16 amino acids. V lost 0 bases and J 2 bases, leaving 16 bases between the germline ends. Germline V CDR1 and CDR2: SQVTM, ANQGSEA. Here the CDR3 DNA reads TGCAGCGTTGAAGAGATAAAGTCAGGGGGGCAAGAGACCCAGTACTTC. Translation: CSVEEIKSGGQETQYF. Complete variable domain (other parts from reference TRBV29-1 and TRBJ2-5): SAVISQKPSRDICQRGTSLTIQCQVDSQVTMMFWYRQQPGQSLTLIATANQGSEATYESGFVIDKFPISRPNLTFSTLTVSNMSPEDSSIYLCSVEEIKSGGQETQYFGPGTRLLVL.

The chain has TRBV5-1 and TRBJ2-2; possible D gene TRBD2, 6 bases. The CDR3 length is 16 residues. Trimming cost V 0 bases and J 7 bases, with 16 bases left between them. Germline V gene lookup returns CDR1 SGHRS and CDR2 YFSETQ. Here the CDR3 reads CASSLGGVATSGELFF. CDR3 nucleotides: TGCGCCAGCAGCTTGGGCGGGGTAGCAACAAGCGGGGAGCTGTTTTTT.

This clone was seen just once. The chain joins TRBV10-1 to TRBJ2-1; 12 nucleotides agree with TRBD1. The junction had 9 bases not matched to a gene; V was cut back by 10 bases and J by 8 bases. Germline V gene data show CDR1 as WNHNN and CDR2 as SYGVQD (reference sequence). CDR3 length: 14 residues. The CDR3 DNA reads as TGCGCCACCCCCGGGACAGGGGGCAACGATGAGCAGTTCTTC. The encoded protein is CATPGTGGNDEQFF.